These 5 T cell receptor beta chains were sequenced from one sample in a study of shared clonotypes between healthy human individuals. In the naive CD8 group, cells lacked CD45RO and were positively selected for CCR7, so terminally differentiated effector memory CD45RA+ cells were left out. Here immunoSEQ multiplex PCR was the method, and the copy in TCRdb shows in-frame clones only, minus some. Of about 600,000 clones in the sample, roughly 96% were seen once. The sequencing input was naive CD8+ T cells sorted from blood. These receptors were collected from a woman aged 25 to 39 in good health.

The gene calls are TRBV9 and TRBJ2-7; D possibly corresponds to TRBD1 (5 bases). The CDR3 totals 12 residues. V was clipped by 4 bases and J by 6 bases, with 11 bases between them. Per germline, CDR1 SGDLS and CDR2 YYNGEE. The CDR3: CASSTGLSEQYF. The CDR3 nucleotides are TGTGCCAGCAGCACAGGATTGTCCGAGCAGTACTTC.

This chain connects TRBV5-1 to TRBJ2-7; D is unclear. V lost 0 bases, J lost 3 bases, and 13 bases lay in between. The V gene's germline CDR1 is SGHRS and CDR2 YFSETQ. The length of the CDR3 is 15 residues. This chain's CDR3 is CASSLGILGYYEQYF. CDR3 DNA sequence: TGCGCCAGCAGCTTGGGAATCCTCGGATACTACGAGCAGTACTTC.

V is TRBV28 and J is TRBJ1-2, with 7 bases aligning to TRBD1. The length of the CDR3 is 16 residues. CDR1 MDHEN and CDR2 SYDVKM come from the germline V gene. V was clipped by 5 bases and J by 4 bases; unmatched bases: 13. CDR3 loop: CASSPQDRLFFYGYTF. CDR3 sequence (DNA): TGTGCCAGCAGTCCACAGGACAGGCTTTTTTTCTATGGCTACACCTTC.

The genes are TRBV5-8 and TRBJ1-5; maybe TRBD1 (5 bases). V was cut by 2 bases and J by 2 bases, with 5 bases left in between. Germline V gene data show CDR1 as SGHTS and CDR2 as YDEGEE. The CDR3 loop spans 13 amino acids. The CDR3 DNA reads TGTGCCAGCAGCTTCAGGGGCAATCAGCCCCAGCATTTT. Residues: CASSFRGNQPQHF.

The chain employs TRBV15 and TRBJ1-5; no definite D call. The V end lost 5 bases, the J end lost 1 base, and 9 bases lay between the germline ends. The V gene's germline CDR1 is LNHNV and CDR2 YYDKDF (reference sequence). The CDR3 is 14 amino acids. CDR3 nucleotide sequence: TGTGCCACCAGCCATCTGGGAAGCAATCAGCCCCAGCATTTT. Its translation: CATSHLGSNQPQHF. Complete variable domain (other parts from reference TRBV15 and TRBJ1-5): DAMVIQNPRYQVTQFGKPVTLSCSQTLNHNVMYWYQQKSSQAPKLLFHYYDKDFNNEADTPDNFQSRRPNTSFCFLDIRSPGLGDTAMYLCATSHLGSNQPQHFGDGTRLSIL.